This is a list of T cell receptor beta chains from one sample in a study of cytomegalovirus exposure and HLA in healthy donors. Profiling relied on immunoSEQ multiplex PCR, and the TCRdb table lists in-frame clones only, not all of them. The sample holds 95,000 or so clones; approximately 80% are singletons and the top ten take over 4%. The specimen was PBMCs. The receptors were sampled from a woman in her seventies in good health and CMV-seropositive. CDR3s include the opening cysteine and the closing phenylalanine or tryptophan. A D gene is named only where the DNA matches it firmly. Size is stated for part of the rows, as once, few or many counts, or as a class when the clone is expanded.

CDR3aa,CDR3nt,v_gene,abundance,d_gene,j_gene
CASSYSPGLVVEQFF,TGTGCCAGCAGTTACTCCCCCGGACTTGTGGTTGAGCAGTTCTTC,TRBV6-5,.,.,TRBJ2-1
CASSPTTGGGYNEQFF,TGTGCCAGCAGCCCAACGACAGGGGGCGGGTATAATGAGCAGTTCTTC,TRBV7-8,once,TRBD1,TRBJ2-1
CASSQARLAQETQYF,TGTGCCAGCAGCCAAGCGCGTCTAGCTCAGGAGACCCAGTACTTC,TRBV4-2,.,.,TRBJ2-5
CASSSDQETQYF,TGTGCCAGCAGTTCCGACCAAGAGACCCAGTACTTC,TRBV2,.,.,TRBJ2-5
CASTDRGGTDTQYF,TGTGCCAGTACGGACAGGGGAGGCACAGATACGCAGTATTTT,TRBV19,.,TRBD1,TRBJ2-3
CASSSRTSGSYEQYF,TGTGCCAGCAGCTCCCGGACTAGCGGATCCTACGAGCAGTACTTC,TRBV5-4,.,TRBD2,TRBJ2-7
CASSQSGTGSYEQYF,TGTGCCAGCAGCCAATCCGGGACAGGCTCTTACGAGCAGTACTTC,TRBV14,.,TRBD1,TRBJ2-7
CASSQAGGSSYNEQFF,TGTGCCAGCAGCCAAGCGGGAGGGTCGTCCTACAATGAGCAGTTCTTC,TRBV2,few,TRBD2,TRBJ2-1
CASSISGTGISYEQCF,TGTGCCAGTAGTATCTCCGGGACAGGGATTTCCTACGAGCAGTGCTTC,TRBV19,.,TRBD1,TRBJ2-7
CASRRAGAGTDTQYF,TGTGCCAGCAGACGAGCGGGAGCGGGGACAGATACGCAGTATTTT,TRBV6-5,.,TRBD2,TRBJ2-3
CASRKKGTGVGDGYTF,TGTGCCAGTAGGAAGAAGGGGACAGGGGTCGGAGATGGCTACACCTTC,TRBV19,.,TRBD1,TRBJ1-2
CASSSRAGREFTYNEQFF,TGTGCCAGCAGTTCCCGGGCGGGGCGGGAGTTCACCTACAATGAGCAGTTCTTC,TRBV28,.,TRBD2,TRBJ2-1
CASSLQYNSPLHF,TGTGCCAGCAGTTTACAGTATAATTCACCCCTCCACTTT,TRBV27,.,.,TRBJ1-6
CASSYERGRGLNEQFF,TGTGCCAGCAGCTATGAGCGGGGACGAGGCCTCAATGAGCAGTTCTTC,TRBV7-6,.,TRBD2,TRBJ2-1
CASSRGFAYEQYF,TGTGCCAGCAGCAGGGGATTCGCCTACGAGCAGTACTTC,TRBV7-2,few,.,TRBJ2-7
CASSGGESSYEQYF,TGTGCCAGCAGCGGCGGGGAGAGCTCCTACGAGCAGTACTTC,TRBV21-1,.,.,TRBJ2-7
CASSLAVASGRVYEQYF,TGTGCCAGCAGCTTAGCTGTGGCTAGCGGGAGAGTCTACGAGCAGTACTTC,TRBV7-2,once,TRBD2,TRBJ2-7
CASGRGAYNEQFF,TGCGCCAGCGGCAGGGGTGCTTACAATGAGCAGTTCTTC,TRBV5-1,few,.,TRBJ2-1
CASSFLLGAGRETQYF,TGTGCCAGCAGCTTTCTCTTGGGAGCGGGAAGGGAGACCCAGTACTTC,TRBV5-8,.,TRBD2,TRBJ2-5
CASSTQANNEQFF,TGTGCCAGTAGCACACAGGCGAACAATGAGCAGTTCTTC,TRBV19,.,.,TRBJ2-1
CASSLDRHLNYGYTF,TGTGCCAGCAGCCTGGACAGACATTTGAACTATGGCTACACCTTC,TRBV7-2,.,.,TRBJ1-2
CASSLEWGNRVSSYNEQFF,TGTGCCAGCAGCTTAGAATGGGGAAACAGGGTAAGCTCCTACAATGAGCAGTTCTTC,TRBV7-8,.,.,TRBJ2-1
CATSFPGTGGFEQYF,TGTGCCACCAGCTTCCCCGGGACAGGGGGCTTCGAGCAGTACTTC,TRBV15,.,TRBD1,TRBJ2-7
CAISESTAGDFYEQYF,TGTGCCATCAGTGAGTCGACAGCGGGAGATTTTTACGAGCAGTACTTC,TRBV10-3,.,TRBD2,TRBJ2-7
CASSFDRAVYEQYF,TGTGCCAGCAGTTTCGACAGGGCGGTTTACGAGCAGTACTTC,TRBV28,.,TRBD1,TRBJ2-7
CASSLLEGGINQPQHF,TGTGCCAGCAGTTTATTGGAAGGGGGTATCAATCAGCCCCAGCATTTT,TRBV28,.,.,TRBJ1-5
CASSRTGKNSPLHF,TGCGCCAGCAGCCGGACAGGGAAGAATTCACCCCTCCACTTT,TRBV4-3,.,TRBD1,TRBJ1-6
CASSPNSGANVLTF,TGCGCCAGCAGCCCCAACTCTGGGGCCAACGTCCTGACTTTC,TRBV5-1,.,.,TRBJ2-6
CASKSDIVDTQYF,TGCGCCAGCAAATCGGACATCGTAGATACGCAGTATTTT,TRBV10-2,.,.,TRBJ2-3
CASSLGLAGSHGEQYF,TGTGCCAGCAGCTTGGGTCTAGCGGGGAGCCACGGGGAGCAGTACTTC,TRBV5-6,few,TRBD2,TRBJ2-5
CASSYSEGSETQYF,TGTGCCAGCAGTTACTCGGAGGGTTCGGAGACCCAGTACTTC,TRBV6-5,.,.,TRBJ2-5